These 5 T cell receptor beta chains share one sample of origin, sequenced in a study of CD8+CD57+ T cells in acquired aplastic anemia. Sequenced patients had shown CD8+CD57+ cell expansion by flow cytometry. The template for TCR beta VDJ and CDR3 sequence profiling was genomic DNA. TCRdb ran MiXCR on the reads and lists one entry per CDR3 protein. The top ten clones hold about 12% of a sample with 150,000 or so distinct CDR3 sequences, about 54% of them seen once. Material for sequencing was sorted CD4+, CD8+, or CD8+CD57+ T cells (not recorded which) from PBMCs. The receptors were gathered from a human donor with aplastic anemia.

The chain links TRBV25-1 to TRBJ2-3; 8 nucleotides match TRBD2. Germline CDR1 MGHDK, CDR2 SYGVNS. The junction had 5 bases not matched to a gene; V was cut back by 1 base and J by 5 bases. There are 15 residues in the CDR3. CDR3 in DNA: TGTGCCAGCAGTGAATTCGTCCGGGGGGGAGATACGCAGTATTTT. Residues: CASSEFVRGGDTQYF. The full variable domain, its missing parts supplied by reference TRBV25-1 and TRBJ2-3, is EADIYQTPRYLVIGTGKKITLECSQTMGHDKMYWYQQDPGMELHLIHYSYGVNSTEKGDLSSESTVSRIRTEHFPLTLESARPSHTSQYLCASSEFVRGGDTQYFGPGTRLTVL.

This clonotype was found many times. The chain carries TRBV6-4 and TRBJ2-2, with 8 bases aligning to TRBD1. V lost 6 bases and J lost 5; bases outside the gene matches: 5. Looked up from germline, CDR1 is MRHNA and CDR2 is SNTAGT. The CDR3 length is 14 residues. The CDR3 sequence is CASSPGQGTGELFF. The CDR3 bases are TGTGCCAGCAGCCCCGGACAGGGAACCGGGGAGCTGTTTTTT.

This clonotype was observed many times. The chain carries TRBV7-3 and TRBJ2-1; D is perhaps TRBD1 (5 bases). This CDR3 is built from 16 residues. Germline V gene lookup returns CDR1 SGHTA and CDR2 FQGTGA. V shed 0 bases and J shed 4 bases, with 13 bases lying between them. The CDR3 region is CASSLTSDSSYNEQFF. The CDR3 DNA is TGTGCCAGCAGCTTAACGTCCGACAGTTCATACAATGAGCAGTTCTTC.

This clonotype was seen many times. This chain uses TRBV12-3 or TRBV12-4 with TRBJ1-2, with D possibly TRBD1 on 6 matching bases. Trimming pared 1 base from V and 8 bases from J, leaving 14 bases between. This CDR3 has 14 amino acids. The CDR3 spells CASSLVVDRGGYTF. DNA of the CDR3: TGTGCCAGCAGTTTAGTAGTGGACAGAGGCGGCTACACCTTC.

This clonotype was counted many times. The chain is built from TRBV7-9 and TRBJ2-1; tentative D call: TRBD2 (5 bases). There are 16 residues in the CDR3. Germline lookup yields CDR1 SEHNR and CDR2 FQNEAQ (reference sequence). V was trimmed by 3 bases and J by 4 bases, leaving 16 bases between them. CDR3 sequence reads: CASSFPRVGGYNEQFF. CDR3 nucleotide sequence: TGTGCCAGCAGCTTCCCTCGGGTCGGAGGATACAATGAGCAGTTCTTC.